Following are 27 T cell receptor beta chains from one sample sequenced in a study of blood T cell repertoires in COVID-19. This table comes from immunoSEQ multiplex PCR, and its TCRdb copy is limited to in-frame clones, with some not included. Found here are roughly 290,000 clones, around 81% of them singletons; the top ten hold 15% to 19%. The sample comprised peripheral blood. Receptors originate from a person between 65 and 79 years old with COVID-19, enrolled during active disease.

This rearrangement joins TRBV19 to TRBJ1-4; D is undetermined. This CDR3 is built from 13 residues. V was shortened by 4 bases and J by 4 bases, with 7 bases between the two germline ends. The germline V gene has CDR1 LNHDA and CDR2 SQIVND (reference sequence). CDR3: CASSKNSNEKLFF. CDR3 sequence (DNA): TGTGCCAGTAGTAAAAACAGTAATGAAAAACTGTTTTTT.

A single count supports this clone. The chain carries TRBV29-1 and TRBJ2-4; 9 bases map to TRBD1. CDR3 length equals 14 residues. Trimming removed 6 bases from V and 1 base from J; junction bases left unmatched: 4. CDR1 and CDR2 from the germline V gene are SQVTM and ANQGSEA. CDR3 coding DNA: TGCAGCGTGGGACAGGGAAGGGCCAAAAACATTCAGTACTTC. It codes for CSVGQGRAKNIQYF.

J is TRBJ1-1 and V is TRBV7-2, with D perhaps TRBD1 (5 bases). V was cut by 5 bases and J by 0 bases, with 10 bases left in between. In germline, CDR1 is SGHTA, CDR2 FQGNSA. The length of the CDR3 is 14 residues. CDR3: CASSRTTMNTEAFF. The CDR3 DNA follows: TGTGCCAGCAGCCGGACAACCATGAACACTGAAGCTTTCTTT.

This clone has just a few counts. The chain links TRBV12-3 or TRBV12-4 to TRBJ2-3; D unresolved. Trimming cost V 3 bases and J 6 bases, with 7 bases left between them. CDR3 size: 12 residues. DNA for the CDR3: TGTGCCAGCAGTTTTACCCGGGATACGCAGTATTTT. Protein product: CASSFTRDTQYF.

This clone was seen more than once but under ten times. The rearrangement uses TRBV6-2 or TRBV6-3 and TRBJ2-7, with a possible D match to TRBD1 (5 bases). Trimming left V 6 bases short and J 3 bases short, with 18 bases between. This CDR3 comprises 15 residues. Germline CDR1 and CDR2: MNHEY and SVGEGT. CDR3 sequence: CASSKTATLNYEQYF. CDR3 nucleotides: TGTGCCAGCAGCAAGACAGCAACTTTAAACTACGAGCAGTACTTC.

The J gene is TRBJ2-7, the V gene TRBV28; a weak D match, TRBD1 (6 bases). The V end was cut by 6 bases, the J end by 4 bases, with 13 bases between. Germline lookup yields CDR1 MDHEN and CDR2 SYDVKM. The CDR3 contains 13 residues. The CDR3 DNA reads as TGTGCCAGCAGAAACAGGGTTGTATACGAGCAGTACTTC. Its protein product is CASRNRVVYEQYF.

J is TRBJ1-5 and V is TRBV15, with 9 bases identical to TRBD1. In germline, CDR1 is LNHNV, CDR2 YYDKDF (reference sequence). With 2 bases clipped from V and 4 bases from J, the junction kept 6 bases outside the gene matches. CDR3 length: 16 residues. Here the CDR3 reads CATSRTGTGYNQPQHF. The CDR3 DNA sequence: TGTGCCACCAGCAGAACCGGGACAGGGTATAATCAGCCCCAGCATTTT.

For this clone: Other DNA sequences in this specimen translate into the identical CDR3. This chain uses TRBV3-1 (or the pseudogene TRBV3-2) with TRBJ2-1; D remains ambiguous. The CDR3 runs to 13 residues. Germline V lookup: CDR1 LGHDT, CDR2 YNNKEL (reference sequence). Trimming shortened V by 1 base and J by 9 bases, and 10 bases separated the two germline ends. The CDR3 spells CASSQGRVGEQFF. The CDR3 coding sequence is TGTGCCAGCAGCCAAGGTCGGGTCGGTGAGCAGTTCTTC.

The chain is built from TRBV4-3 and TRBJ2-7; D call uncertain. V was clipped by 0 bases and J by 5 bases, with 8 bases between them. The CDR3 runs 13 residues. Germline V gene sequence: CDR1 LGHNA, CDR2 YSLEER. In DNA form, the CDR3 reads TGCGCCAGCAGCCAAGATAAACCGGACGAGCAGTACTTC. Residues: CASSQDKPDEQYF.

The chain combines TRBV19 with TRBJ1-1; 7 bases align to TRBD1. The CDR3 is 12 residues long. Per germline, CDR1 LNHDA and CDR2 SQIVND (reference sequence). The V and J ends lost 5 bases and 11 bases, in that order; junction bases with no gene match: 8. CDR3 nucleotide sequence: TGTGCCAGTAGTGGGACAGTTCGGGCCGCTTTCTTT. Its translation: CASSGTVRAAFF.

This sequence joins TRBV11-3 and TRBJ2-2, with 7 bases matching TRBD1. Germline loops: CDR1 SGHNT, CDR2 YENEEA. This CDR3 is built from 19 residues. Trimming cost V 3 bases and J 1 base; bases outside gene matches: 14. This chain's CDR3 is CASSLTMVGRDRNTGELFF. As DNA, the CDR3 is TGTGCCAGCAGCTTGACTATGGTGGGACGGGACAGGAACACCGGGGAGCTGTTTTTT.

This chain connects TRBV5-1 to TRBJ2-3, with D tentatively TRBD2 (5 bases). Germline CDR1 reads SGHRS; CDR2 reads YFSETQ. The CDR3 loop spans 15 amino acids. Trimming shortened V by 0 bases and J by 2 bases, and 10 bases separated the two germline ends. The CDR3 bases are TGCGCCAGCAGCTTGGCTCGGACTTTCACAGATACGCAGTATTTT. Protein sequence: CASSLARTFTDTQYF.

The chain uses TRBV6-2 or TRBV6-3 and TRBJ2-6, with a weak D call TRBD2 (6 bases). The CDR3 totals 17 residues. The V end lost 6 bases, the J end lost 1 base, and 16 bases lay between the germline ends. CDR1 is MNHEY and CDR2 is SVGEGT in the germline V gene. The CDR3 is CASSRGVSESGANVLTF. The CDR3 DNA reads as TGTGCCAGCAGCCGCGGGGTATCGGAATCTGGGGCCAACGTCCTGACTTTC.

This clone showed up just a few times. V usage is TRBV27 and J usage is TRBJ2-3, with D possibly matching TRBD2 (6 bases). The CDR3 sequence is 18 residues long. V was pared by 5 bases and J by 6 bases, with 27 bases between. The germline V gene encodes CDR1 MNHEY and CDR2 SMNVEV (reference sequence). CDR3 protein: CASSRQPVLSGPPDTQYF. The CDR3, as DNA: TGTGCCAGCAGTCGCCAACCTGTGCTTAGCGGCCCCCCGGATACGCAGTATTTT.

Only a few counts were recorded for this clone. The J gene is TRBJ2-7, the V gene TRBV9; 9 bases are shared with TRBD1. CDR3 length equals 13 residues. The germline V gene encodes CDR1 SGDLS and CDR2 YYNGEE. Germline trimming cut 0 bases from V and 7 bases from J; bases unmatched to any gene: 2. This CDR3 is CASSVGGQGEQYF. As DNA, the CDR3 is TGTGCCAGCAGCGTAGGAGGACAGGGGGAGCAGTACTTC.

This chain uses TRBV6-5 with TRBJ2-7; maybe TRBD2 (7 bases). This CDR3 is built from 14 residues. CDR1 is MNHEY, CDR2 SVGAGI, per germline. Trimming pared 6 bases from V and 5 bases from J, leaving 17 bases between. The CDR3 spells CASSLLLGGDEQYF. CDR3 coding DNA: TGTGCCAGCAGCCTCCTTCTAGGGGGGGACGAGCAGTACTTC.

The DNA for the CDR3 is TGTGCCAGTCAAGAACTAGCGGGAGGCCAATCCGAGCAGTACTTC. This codes for CASQELAGGQSEQYF. This sequence joins TRBV19 and TRBJ2-7; 12 bases are a match to TRBD2. The CDR3 is 15 amino acids. The germline gives CDR1 LNHDA, CDR2 SQIVND (reference sequence). V dropped 8 bases and J dropped 6; count of bases not matched to a gene: 11. Using reference TRBV19 and TRBJ2-7 for the parts outside the CDR3, the full variable domain is DGGITQSPKYLFRKEGQNVTLSCEQNLNHDAMYWYRQDPGQGLRLIYYSQIVNDFQKGDIAEGYSVSREKKESFPLTVTSAQKNPTAFYLCASQELAGGQSEQYFGPGTRLTVT.

V gene TRBV6-5 combines with J gene TRBJ1-2; D is unresolved. The germline V gene encodes CDR1 MNHEY and CDR2 SVGAGI. V was clipped by 7 bases and J by 7 bases, with 13 bases between them. CDR3 size: 12 residues. Written as DNA, the CDR3 is TGTGCCAGCATCCTACCCGCTGGTGGCTACACCTTC. Residues: CASILPAGGYTF.

This chain uses TRBV10-3 with TRBJ2-5, with a possible D match to TRBD2 (6 bases). The V end lost 11 bases, the J end lost 5 bases, and 18 bases lay between the germline ends. The CDR3 is 13 residues long. The germline V gene encodes CDR1 ENHRY and CDR2 SYGVKD. CDR3 region: CASSQLAGETQYF. The CDR3 DNA is TGTGCCTCCTCCCAACTAGCAGGGGAGACCCAGTACTTC.

The gene calls are TRBV7-2 and TRBJ1-5; 11 positions agree with TRBD1. V lost 3 bases and J lost 7; bases outside the gene matches: 5. The CDR3 length is 15 residues. Germline V CDR1 and CDR2: SGHTA, FQGNSA. CDR3 region: CASSLDRGQGQPQHF. CDR3 bases: TGTGCCAGCAGCTTGGACAGGGGGCAGGGACAGCCCCAGCATTTT.

This clone appeared a single time. This chain links TRBV6-2 or TRBV6-3 with TRBJ2-5; 7 bases are a match to TRBD1. Germline V CDR1 and CDR2: MNHEY, SVGEGT. J lost 5 bases, V lost 4 bases, and 10 bases had no gene match. This CDR3 has 15 residues. The CDR3 protein is CASSLRTGRGETQYF. The CDR3 region has the DNA TGTGCCAGCAGTTTGAGGACAGGACGAGGGGAGACCCAGTACTTC.

The rearrangement links TRBV4-1 to TRBJ2-2; 10 bases are a match to TRBD1. J was trimmed by 0 bases and V by 6 bases; bases with no gene match: 10. This CDR3 is built from 18 residues. CDR1 and CDR2 (germline): MGHRA, YSYEKL. The CDR3 spells CASRRTTGGLTNTGELFF. As DNA, the CDR3 is TGCGCCAGCAGACGTACGACAGGGGGCCTTACGAACACCGGGGAGCTGTTTTTT.

The chain joins TRBV28 to TRBJ2-1, with D possibly matching TRBD2 (7 bases). With 2 bases removed from V and 2 bases from J, the gap between germline ends came to 10 bases. The CDR3 is 15 amino acids. The germline V gene has CDR1 MDHEN and CDR2 SYDVKM. The CDR3 here is CASSLGGGPYNEQFF. CDR3 nucleotide sequence: TGTGCCAGCAGTTTAGGGGGGGGGCCCTACAATGAGCAGTTCTTC.

The chain uses TRBV2 and TRBJ2-7; weak D call: TRBD2 (6 bases). CDR3 size: 14 residues. Trimming removed 3 bases from V and 3 bases from J, with 12 bases in between. Germline lookup yields CDR1 SNHLY and CDR2 FYNNEI. CDR3 DNA sequence: TGTGCCAGCAGTGAGGTTTTGGGGGGCTACGAGCAGTACTTC. The encoded protein is CASSEVLGGYEQYF. The entire variable domain, with the rest obtained from reference TRBV2 and TRBJ2-7, is as follows: EPEVTQTPSHQVTQMGQEVILRCVPISNHLYFYWYRQILGQKVEFLVSFYNNEISEKSEIFDDQFSVERPDGSNFTLKIRSTKLEDSAMYFCASSEVLGGYEQYFGPGTRLTVT.

The gene calls are TRBV2 and TRBJ1-5, with TRBD1 matching 7 bases. The CDR3 is 15 amino acids. CDR1 is SNHLY and CDR2 is FYNNEI in the germline V gene. Trimming took 5 bases from V and 4 from J; bases not matched to a gene: 8. The CDR3 bases are TGTGCCAGCAGTAATACAGGGGTAGTTAATCAGCCCCAGCATTTT. Protein: CASSNTGVVNQPQHF. The variable domain in full, with the rest retrieved from reference TRBV2 and TRBJ1-5, is EPEVTQTPSHQVTQMGQEVILRCVPISNHLYFYWYRQILGQKVEFLVSFYNNEISEKSEIFDDQFSVERPDGSNFTLKIRSTKLEDSAMYFCASSNTGVVNQPQHFGDGTRLSIL.

The table lists this clone with many counts. The V and J genes are TRBV30 and TRBJ2-2; 11 nucleotides align to TRBD2. Trimming cost V 5 bases and J 4 bases; bases outside gene matches: 6. The germline gives CDR1 GTSNPN, CDR2 SVGIG (reference sequence). CDR3 size: 15 residues. For the CDR3, the DNA is TGTGCCTGGGGCGGGACTAGCGGTTCCACCGGGGAGCTGTTTTTT. Translated: CAWGGTSGSTGELFF.

This clone is a singleton in its sample. The V call is TRBV28, the J call TRBJ2-7, with 11 bases that match TRBD2. The CDR3 is 14 amino acids. J gave up 4 bases and V 6 bases, and 5 bases lay outside the gene matches. Germline lookup yields CDR1 MDHEN and CDR2 SYDVKM. This CDR3 reads CASRKTSGVYEQYF. The CDR3 region has the DNA TGTGCCAGCAGAAAGACTAGCGGGGTTTACGAGCAGTACTTC. The full variable domain, rest sourced from reference TRBV28 and TRBJ2-7, is DVKVTQSSRYLVKRTGEKVFLECVQDMDHENMFWYRQDPGLGLRLIYFSYDVKMKEKGDIPEGYSVSREKKERFSLILESASTNQTSMYLCASRKTSGVYEQYFGPGTRLTVT.